This is a list of T cell receptor beta chains from one sample in a study of beta chain features in type 1 diabetes. The assay was immunoSEQ multiplex PCR, and TCRdb's table has in-frame clones only and misses some. This repertoire shows 600,000 or so clones, roughly 12% found once; its top ten account for around 0.12%. The sample taken for sequencing was naive CD4+ T cells from blood. These receptors were taken from a man in his thirties or forties with type 1 diabetes. The CDR3 runs from the conserved cysteine through the conserved F or W. A D gene is named only where the DNA matches it firmly. Size is stated for part of the rows, as once, few or many counts, or as a class when the clone is expanded.

clone_size,v_call,j_call,d_call,cdr3_aa,cdr3_nt
NA,TRBV7-6,TRBJ2-1,TRBD2,CASSLIANGGGNEQFF,TGTGCCAGCAGCTTAATTGCGAACGGCGGGGGCAATGAGCAGTTCTTC
few,TRBV7-6,TRBJ2-5,NA,CASSLVWRVGETQYF,TGTGCCAGCAGCTTGGTCTGGCGGGTTGGAGAGACCCAGTACTTC
NA,TRBV18,TRBJ2-1,TRBD2,CASSPVRGGEYNEQFF,TGTGCCAGCTCACCGGTACGCGGGGGGGAGTACAATGAGCAGTTCTTC
few,TRBV5-1,TRBJ2-2,NA,CASSLDPDVRTGELFF,TGCGCCAGCAGCTTGGACCCCGACGTCCGCACCGGGGAGCTGTTTTTT
few,TRBV5-6,TRBJ2-1,NA,CASSPLAGFNEQFF,TGTGCCAGCAGCCCACTCGCGGGGTTCAATGAGCAGTTCTTC
few,TRBV25-1,TRBJ2-5,NA,CASRLAGQETQYF,TGTGCCAGCCGTCTAGCAGGGCAGGAGACCCAGTACTTC
few,TRBV5-1,TRBJ1-5,NA,CASSLVGGYQPQHF,TGCGCCAGCAGCTTGGTGGGGGGCTATCAGCCCCAGCATTTT
few,TRBV5-6,TRBJ1-2,NA,CASSSGYNYGYTF,TGTGCCAGCAGCTCGGGTTACAACTATGGCTACACCTTC
NA,TRBV6-5,TRBJ2-4,NA,CASSYSTAIAKNIQYF,TGTGCCAGCAGTTACTCGACAGCAATTGCCAAAAACATTCAGTACTTC
few,TRBV23-1,TRBJ2-3,NA,CASSHEGNRASSTDTQYF,TGCGCCAGCAGTCATGAGGGAAACAGAGCCAGTAGCACAGATACGCAGTATTTT
NA,TRBV23-1,TRBJ1-5,NA,CASSPLGWGGLSDQPQHF,TGCGCCAGCAGTCCCCTGGGATGGGGGGGACTTTCCGATCAGCCCCAGCATTTT
NA,TRBV5-4,TRBJ2-7,NA,CASSPDSRTYEQYF,TGTGCCAGCAGCCCGGACAGCCGAACCTACGAGCAGTACTTC
few,TRBV7-8,TRBJ2-5,TRBD2,CASSGGTTGETQYF,TGTGCCAGCAGCGGAGGGACTACAGGAGAGACCCAGTACTTC
few,TRBV7-9,TRBJ1-2,NA,CASSRMRYDGYTF,TGTGCCAGCAGCCGAATGCGGTACGATGGCTACACCTTC
NA,TRBV7-3,TRBJ2-1,TRBD2,CASSTRGTSGYNEQFF,TGTGCCAGCAGCACTCGCGGGACTAGCGGTTACAATGAGCAGTTCTTC
few,TRBV14,TRBJ1-6,NA,CASSQDKVGTYNSPLHF,TGTGCCAGCAGCCAAGATAAGGTTGGGACTTATAATTCACCCCTCCACTTT
few,TRBV5-4,TRBJ2-5,NA,CASSLGTDEETQYF,TGTGCCAGCAGCTTGGGGACAGACGAAGAGACCCAGTACTTC
NA,TRBV18,TRBJ2-1,TRBD2,CASSPPQGGRGDEQFF,TGTGCCAGCTCACCACCCCAGGGTGGTCGGGGGGATGAGCAGTTCTTC
NA,TRBV4-3,TRBJ1-2,NA,CASSLPFFTGYGYTF,TGCGCCAGCAGCCTTCCATTCTTTACAGGGTATGGCTACACCTTC
few,TRBV7-2,TRBJ2-1,NA,CASSLVRQIEQFF,TGTGCCAGCAGCTTAGTGCGACAGATTGAGCAGTTCTTC
few,TRBV4-3,TRBJ2-7,NA,CASSQDIGGAELAYEQYF,TGCGCCAGCAGCCAAGACATAGGGGGGGCAGAACTAGCCTACGAGCAGTACTTC
few,TRBV18,TRBJ2-7,NA,CASSPKDGSYEQYF,TGTGCCAGCTCACCTAAGGACGGTTCCTACGAGCAGTACTTC
few,TRBV19,TRBJ2-1,NA,CASSIGGSYNEQFF,TGTGCCAGTAGTATAGGCGGCTCCTACAATGAGCAGTTCTTC
NA,TRBV4-3,TRBJ1-6,NA,CASSQNENSPLHF,TGCGCCAGCAGCCAAAATGAAAATTCACCCCTCCACTTT
NA,TRBV6-5,TRBJ1-4,TRBD1,CASSYDRATNEKLFF,TGTGCCAGCAGTTACGACAGGGCAACTAATGAAAAACTGTTTTTT
few,TRBV7-8,TRBJ2-1,TRBD2,CASSSPLAVSYNEQFF,TGTGCCAGCAGCTCTCCACTAGCGGTATCCTACAATGAGCAGTTCTTC
few,TRBV7-8,TRBJ2-7,TRBD1,CASSLRQGNYEQYF,TGTGCCAGCAGCCTCCGACAGGGCAACTACGAGCAGTACTTC
few,TRBV6-6,TRBJ1-3,TRBD1,CASIVTGGAGNTIYF,TGTGCCAGCATCGTTACAGGGGGCGCTGGAAACACCATATATTTT
NA,TRBV7-6,TRBJ1-2,TRBD1,CASSPGQALDYGYTF,TGTGCCAGCAGCCCGGGACAGGCCCTTGACTATGGCTACACCTTC
NA,TRBV6-5,TRBJ2-7,NA,CASSYDPTGPYEQYF,TGTGCCAGCAGTTATGACCCGACAGGACCCTACGAGCAGTACTTC
NA,TRBV7-9,TRBJ2-5,NA,CASSFGREQYF,TGTGCCAGCAGCTTTGGGAGAGAGCAGTACTTC
NA,TRBV2,TRBJ2-1,TRBD1,CASRAERPDREMFF,TGTGCCAGCAGGGCCGAAAGGCCGGACAGGGAAATGTTCTTC
few,TRBV18,TRBJ1-6,NA,CASSPSGGTRAPLHF,TGTGCCAGCTCACCCTCTGGAGGGACCAGGGCACCCCTCCACTTT
NA,TRBV7-9,TRBJ2-5,TRBD2,CASSLRTSLGETQYF,TGTGCCAGCAGCTTAAGGACTAGCCTAGGGGAGACCCAGTACTTC
NA,TRBV11-2,TRBJ2-3,TRBD2,CASRGLAGNTDTQYF,TGTGCCAGCAGGGGACTAGCGGGTAACACAGATACGCAGTATTTT
few,TRBV30,TRBJ1-2,NA,CAWSPRGAGGYTF,TGTGCCTGGAGTCCGCGGGGGGCCGGTGGCTACACCTTC
NA,TRBV10-1,TRBJ1-2,TRBD1,CASTMLIRTGGASGYTF,TGCGCCAGCACAATGCTGATCAGGACAGGGGGCGCGAGTGGCTACACCTTC
NA,TRBV7-8,TRBJ1-2,NA,CASSLLEGGYGYTF,TGTGCCAGCAGCTTATTGGAGGGCGGCTATGGCTACACCTTC
once,TRBV9,TRBJ1-1,TRBD1,CASSVVPDRGREAFF,TGTGCCAGCAGCGTGGTCCCGGACAGGGGGCGGGAAGCTTTCTTT
NA,TRBV7-2,TRBJ2-4,TRBD2,CASSLGASGGAANIQYF,TGTGCCAGCAGCTTAGGCGCTAGCGGGGGGGCCGCGAACATTCAGTACTTC
NA,TRBV14,TRBJ2-5,NA,CASSPTGNQETQYF,TGTGCCAGCAGCCCAACAGGGAACCAAGAGACCCAGTACTTC
few,TRBV7-9,TRBJ1-1,TRBD1,CASSSADRGHTEAFF,TGTGCCAGCAGCTCCGCCGACAGGGGCCACACTGAAGCTTTCTTT
few,TRBV7-9,TRBJ1-2,NA,CASSLEGHGYTF,TGTGCCAGCAGCTTAGAGGGGCACGGCTACACCTTC
few,TRBV30,TRBJ1-3,NA,CAWSGGSGNTIYF,TGTGCCTGGAGTGGTGGGTCAGGAAACACCATATATTTT
NA,TRBV7-9,TRBJ1-6,NA,CASSPSNSPLHF,TGTGCCAGCAGCCCGTCCAATTCACCCCTCCACTTT
NA,TRBV6-5,TRBJ2-7,TRBD1,CASSSITGTGGYEQYF,TGTGCCAGCAGTTCCATCACCGGGACAGGGGGCTACGAGCAGTACTTC
NA,TRBV28,TRBJ2-4,NA,CASKGSKNIQYF,TGTGCCAGCAAGGGGAGCAAAAACATTCAGTACTTC
few,TRBV4-3,TRBJ2-2,NA,CASSLSGSTGELFF,TGCGCCAGCAGCCTCAGTGGTTCAACCGGGGAGCTGTTTTTT
few,TRBV25-1,TRBJ2-3,NA,CASSDPLGTDTQYF,TGTGCCAGCAGTGATCCCTTGGGCACAGATACGCAGTATTTT
NA,TRBV6-6,TRBJ2-4,NA,CASSPPVLAAKNIQYF,TGTGCCAGCAGCCCCCCGGTACTCGCAGCCAAAAACATTCAGTACTTC
few,TRBV25-1,TRBJ2-7,NA,CASSDSRDINYEQYF,TGTGCCAGCAGTGACTCTCGGGATATCAACTACGAGCAGTACTTC
few,TRBV6-6,TRBJ2-5,NA,CASSPREGETQYF,TGTGCCAGCAGCCCGAGGGAAGGGGAGACCCAGTACTTC
few,TRBV7-9,TRBJ2-5,NA,CASSPSSPEKETQYF,TGTGCCAGCAGCCCATCATCTCCGGAAAAAGAGACCCAGTACTTC
few,TRBV6-6,TRBJ2-2,NA,CASKGNPPPGELFF,TGTGCCAGCAAGGGCAACCCTCCCCCCGGGGAGCTGTTTTTT
few,TRBV14,TRBJ1-4,NA,CASSPTVWTKLFF,TGTGCCAGCAGCCCCACCGTTTGGACAAAACTGTTTTTT
NA,TRBV5-6,TRBJ1-4,TRBD1,CASSDRDSEKLFF,TGTGCCAGCAGCGACAGGGATAGTGAAAAACTGTTTTTT
NA,TRBV7-2,TRBJ2-6,NA,CASSLEPGYGANVLTF,TGTGCCAGCAGCTTAGAACCGGGGTATGGGGCCAACGTCCTGACTTTC
NA,TRBV11-2,TRBJ2-7,NA,CASSSSSYEQYF,TGTGCCAGCAGCTCTTCCTCCTACGAGCAGTACTTC